A single sample gave rise to the 27 T cell receptor beta chains below, sequenced in a study of blood T cells in healthy people across ages. The authors ran a second PCR of about 7 to 11 cycles using a sample-barcoded 5' primer and a J-beta primer mix. TCRdb fed the 5' RACE reads into MiXCR, producing one record per CDR3 protein. Here the sample spans more than 650,000 distinct CDR3 sequences, roughly 50% being singletons. Sequenced input: blood. These receptors were taken from a man older than 75 in good health.

The V and J genes are TRBV20-1 and TRBJ2-5, with 13 nucleotides matching TRBD2. CDR1 is DFQATT, CDR2 SNEGSKA, per germline (reference sequence). This CDR3 contains 15 residues. Germline trimming cut 2 bases from V and 11 bases from J; bases unmatched to any gene: 11. The CDR3 spells CSARRTSGSAEEQYF. CDR3 bases: TGCAGTGCTAGAAGGACTAGCGGGAGTGCGGAAGAGCAGTACTTC.

The chain is built from TRBV7-2 and TRBJ2-3, with 7 bases fitting TRBD2. This CDR3 comprises 16 residues. V lost 1 base to trimming and J lost 14 bases; unmatched junction nucleotides: 18. The germline gives CDR1 SGHTA, CDR2 FQGNSA. DNA of the CDR3: TGTGCCAGCAGCTTAGGTGGCCCTTCGGGAGGCAGAGACGCGTATTTT. This codes for CASSLGGPSGGRDAYF.

This clonotype came up a few times. In nucleotides, the CDR3 is TGTGCCAGCAGCTTAGCTCAAGGCGGGCTAGCCAAAAACATTCAGTACTTC. Translating it yields CASSLAQGGLAKNIQYF. The genes are TRBV7-2 and TRBJ2-4; the D gene is possibly TRBD2 (5 bases). CDR1 SGHTA and CDR2 FQGNSA come from the germline V gene. CDR3 size: 17 residues. V lost 0 bases to trimming and J lost 0 bases, with 12 bases between them.

The DNA for the CDR3 is TGTGCCAGCAGCGTAGCCCTGGACAGGGGGCAATATGAGCAGTTCTTC. Protein: CASSVALDRGQYEQFF. The V and J genes are TRBV9 and TRBJ2-1, with TRBD1 matching over 11 bases. V lost 0 bases and J lost 8; bases outside the gene matches: 7. CDR3 size: 16 residues. Germline V lookup: CDR1 SGDLS, CDR2 YYNGEE.

Remarks on this clonotype: At one end, the junction sequence differs from germline, possibly due to a read error. The chain employs TRBV7-2 and TRBJ1-6; perhaps TRBD1 as D (6 bases). CDR3 length equals 15 residues. The germline gives CDR1 SGHTA, CDR2 FQGNSA. CDR3 nucleotides: TGTGCCAGCAGCCTAGGGGGACGGGGTGATTCACCCCCCCACTTT. This gives the protein CASSLGGRGDSPPHF.

V gene TRBV7-2 combines with J gene TRBJ2-5; 10 nucleotides agree with TRBD2. The CDR3 is 15 residues long. Germline-derived CDR1 and CDR2 are SGHTA and FQGNSA. Trimming removed 5 bases from V and 11 bases from J; junction bases left unmatched: 14. CDR3 nucleotides: TGTGCCAGCAGCCTTACTAGCGGGGACTACAATGAGCAGTACTTC. Its protein is CASSLTSGDYNEQYF.

The chain uses TRBV3-1 and TRBJ2-3; unclear D gene. Between the trimmed V and J ends, which lost 4 bases and 4 bases, there was a span of 21 bases. The germline V gene encodes CDR1 LGHDT and CDR2 YNNKEL (reference sequence). CDR3 size: 17 residues. In nucleotides, the CDR3 is TGTGCCAGCAGCCTCCTCGTGGGGTTAGCTCGCCCAGATACGCAGTATTTT. It is translated as CASSLLVGLARPDTQYF.

V usage is TRBV4-1 and J usage is TRBJ2-1; a weak D match, TRBD2 (6 bases). V lost 1 base and J lost 2, with 12 bases in between. The CDR3 has 16 residues. The germline gives CDR1 MGHRA, CDR2 YSYEKL. The CDR3, as DNA: TGCGCCAGCAGCCAAGGGGGGGATAAAGCCTACAATGAGCAGTTCTTC. It codes for CASSQGGDKAYNEQFF.

The chain employs TRBV28 and TRBJ2-5, with D possibly matching TRBD2 (5 bases). Germline V CDR1 and CDR2: MDHEN, SYDVKM. The CDR3 has 14 residues. Deletions cut 8 bases from V and 11 bases from J, with 24 bases between. CDR3 nucleotides: TGTGCCAGCGGGAGTCCCCCCCTTTACAATGAGCAGTACTTC. It yields the protein CASGSPPLYNEQYF.

This clonotype came up many times. J is TRBJ2-6 and V is TRBV2; the D is unclear. The CDR3 consists of 8 residues. Trimming removed 11 bases from V and 10 bases from J, with 3 bases in between. Germline V gives CDR1 SNHLY, CDR2 FYNNEI. The CDR3 nucleotides read TGTGCCCCTAACGTCCTGACTTTC. As protein: CAPNVLTF. Looking up the rest from reference TRBV2 and TRBJ2-6 gives the full variable domain: EPEVTQTPSHQVTQMGQEVILRCVPISNHLYFYWYRQILGQKVEFLVSFYNNEISEKSEIFDDQFSVERPDGSNFTLKIRSTKLEDSAMYFCAPNVLTFGAGSRLTVL.

The chain joins TRBV12-3 or TRBV12-4 to TRBJ2-1, with D possibly being TRBD1 (5 bases). V shed 6 bases and J shed 2 bases, with 14 bases lying between them. The CDR3 has 15 amino acids. Written as DNA, the CDR3 is TGTGCCAGCAGCCTTTACAGGCCACCCTACAATGAGCAGTTCTTC. Protein: CASSLYRPPYNEQFF.

This clonotype occurred once. The junction shows a germline mismatch at one end, possibly a read error. The chain links TRBV7-2 to TRBJ2-1; 7 nucleotides agree with TRBD2. Germline CDR1 reads SGHTA; CDR2 reads FQGNSA. CDR3 length: 17 residues. The CDR3 region has the DNA TGTGCCAGCAGCTTAGGGGCTAGTGCGGGAGTTTGGAATGGGCAGTTCTTC. This translates into CASSLGASAGVWNGQFF.

The CDR3 sequence is CASSEGLAYYNEQFF. DNA for the CDR3: TGTGCCAGCAGTGAGGGACTAGCTTACTACAATGAGCAGTTCTTC. The J gene is TRBJ2-1, the V gene TRBV6-1; TRBD2 agrees at 9 bases. This CDR3 comprises 15 residues. From germline, CDR1 is MNHNS and CDR2 SASEGT. Germline trimming cut 3 bases from V and 3 bases from J; bases unmatched to any gene: 3.

This clonotype showed up just a few times. This sequence joins TRBV12-3 or TRBV12-4 and TRBJ2-5, with no clear D. The end of the DNA aligns better with TRBJ2-7, so the J call may be wrong. The CDR3 has 13 residues. The CDR3 protein is CASSKIINYEQYF. As DNA, the CDR3 is TGTGCCAGCAGTAAGATTATTAACTACGAGCAGTACTTC.

This clonotype was detected ten times or more. V is TRBV29-1 and J is TRBJ1-1; 8 bases agree with TRBD1. Germline V gives CDR1 SQVTM, CDR2 ANQGSEA. V was clipped by 4 bases and J by 5 bases; unmatched bases: 3. The CDR3 is 12 amino acids. Here the CDR3 DNA reads TGCAGCGTTGGTACAGGGGGGACTGAAGCTTTCTTT. Translating it yields CSVGTGGTEAFF. The entire variable domain, with the rest obtained from reference TRBV29-1 and TRBJ1-1, is as follows: SAVISQKPSRDICQRGTSLTIQCQVDSQVTMMFWYRQQPGQSLTLIATANQGSEATYESGFVIDKFPISRPNLTFSTLTVSNMSPEDSSIYLCSVGTGGTEAFFGQGTRLTVV.

This clonotype turned up a few times. The chain has TRBV12-3 or TRBV12-4 and TRBJ1-1; no clear D. V lost 6 bases to trimming and J lost 1 base, with 9 bases between them. This CDR3 contains 13 residues. As DNA, the CDR3 is TGTGCCAGCAGCTTAAGACAGAACACTGAAGCTTTCTTT. Residues: CASSLRQNTEAFF.

This clonotype showed up just a few times. The genes are TRBV5-8 and TRBJ2-3; tentative D call: TRBD1 (5 bases). The V and J ends lost 6 bases and 14 bases respectively, with 19 bases between them. The CDR3 is 12 amino acids. Germline V gives CDR1 SGHTS, CDR2 YDEGEE. Here the CDR3 DNA reads TGTGCCAGCACCCCCCCGACAGTATACGCGTATTTT. It specifies CASTPPTVYAYF.

This clonotype was observed a single time. The V call is TRBV25-1, the J call TRBJ1-2; D gene ambiguous. The V gene lost 2 bases and the J gene lost 2 bases, with 9 bases spanning the gap. The CDR3 loop spans 14 amino acids. The germline V gene has CDR1 MGHDK and CDR2 SYGVNS. The CDR3 here is CASSEQAPNYGYTF. CDR3 nucleotides: TGTGCCAGCAGTGAACAGGCACCAAACTATGGCTACACCTTC.

The chain recombines TRBV5-5 with TRBJ2-2, with 7 bases that match TRBD1. V shed 3 bases, J shed 3 bases, and the junction held 8 bases outside the gene matches. Germline-derived CDR1 and CDR2 are SGHKS and YYEKEE (reference sequence). CDR3 length equals 16 residues. The CDR3 loop is CASSYKQGSYTGELFF. The CDR3 bases are TGTGCCAGCAGCTACAAACAGGGGAGTTACACCGGGGAGCTGTTTTTT.

In its sample, this clonotype was seen a few times. The chain recombines TRBV20-1 with TRBJ2-3, with 7 positions matching TRBD2. The V gene's germline CDR1 is DFQATT and CDR2 SNEGSKA (reference sequence). The V and J ends lost 0 bases and 0 bases, in that order; junction bases with no gene match: 6. The CDR3 covers 16 residues. The CDR3: CSARDYGGGSTDTQYF. Written as DNA, the CDR3 is TGCAGTGCTAGAGATTACGGGGGAGGGAGCACAGATACGCAGTATTTT.

At least ten counts were recorded for this clonotype. This chain uses TRBV7-3 with TRBJ2-7; D call uncertain. CDR3 length: 12 residues. V was shortened by 2 bases and J by 6 bases, with 8 bases between the two germline ends. Germline loops: CDR1 SGHTA, CDR2 FQGTGA. CDR3 sequence (DNA): TGTGCCAGCAGCTTACGACCCGGCGAGCAGTACTTC. Translating it yields CASSLRPGEQYF.

This chain connects TRBV20-1 to TRBJ2-7, with D possibly TRBD2 on 5 matching bases. There are 13 residues in the CDR3. Trimming pared 6 bases from V and 3 bases from J, leaving 15 bases between. The germline V gene has CDR1 DFQATT and CDR2 SNEGSKA (reference sequence). CDR3 protein: CSAVSGMDYEQYF. CDR3 DNA sequence: TGCAGTGCGGTGTCCGGGATGGACTACGAGCAGTACTTC.

The chain is built from TRBV29-1 and TRBJ2-3, with TRBD2 identical over 7 bases. In germline, CDR1 is SQVTM, CDR2 ANQGSEA. The CDR3 covers 13 residues. V gave up 4 bases and J gave up 1 base; unmatched junction bases: 2. DNA for the CDR3: TGCAGCGTTGGTGGGGGGGGCACAGATACGCAGTATTTT. Protein sequence: CSVGGGGTDTQYF.

V is TRBV20-1 and J is TRBJ2-7, with D possibly matching TRBD2 (6 bases). Germline values: CDR1 DFQATT, CDR2 SNEGSKA (reference sequence). Trimming took off 5 bases at V and 5 bases at J, with 16 bases between the two ends. This CDR3 has 13 residues. CDR3 coding DNA: TGCAGTGCTCTTCATGGGGGAGGTGACGAGCAGTACTTC. It codes for CSALHGGGDEQYF.

V is TRBV29-1 and J is TRBJ1-2; D is unresolved. This CDR3 comprises 15 residues. The germline gives CDR1 SQVTM, CDR2 ANQGSEA. The V gene lost 6 bases and the J gene lost 1 base, with 18 bases spanning the gap. The CDR3 DNA is TGCAGCGTCATTATAGAGGGCCGGATTAACTATGGCTACACCTTC. Translating gives CSVIIEGRINYGYTF. The variable domain in full, with the rest retrieved from reference TRBV29-1 and TRBJ1-2, is SAVISQKPSRDICQRGTSLTIQCQVDSQVTMMFWYRQQPGQSLTLIATANQGSEATYESGFVIDKFPISRPNLTFSTLTVSNMSPEDSSIYLCSVIIEGRINYGYTFGSGTRLTVV.

This clonotype was picked up many times. The V and J genes are TRBV29-1 and TRBJ2-4; 7 nucleotides agree with TRBD2. This CDR3 region has 11 residues. CDR1 is SQVTM, CDR2 ANQGSEA, per germline. J lost 13 bases, V lost 2 bases, and 5 bases had no gene match. In nucleotides, the CDR3 is TGCAGCGTTGAAACGGCAGCGGGGCAGTACTTC. The encoded protein is CSVETAAGQYF.

The V gene is TRBV20-1, the J gene TRBJ1-5; the D gene is possibly TRBD1 (5 bases). This CDR3 region has 14 residues. Germline values: CDR1 DFQATT, CDR2 SNEGSKA (reference sequence). The CDR3 reads CSVARGDGNQPQHF. As DNA, the CDR3 is TGCAGCGTTGCGAGGGGAGATGGCAATCAGCCCCAGCATTTT.